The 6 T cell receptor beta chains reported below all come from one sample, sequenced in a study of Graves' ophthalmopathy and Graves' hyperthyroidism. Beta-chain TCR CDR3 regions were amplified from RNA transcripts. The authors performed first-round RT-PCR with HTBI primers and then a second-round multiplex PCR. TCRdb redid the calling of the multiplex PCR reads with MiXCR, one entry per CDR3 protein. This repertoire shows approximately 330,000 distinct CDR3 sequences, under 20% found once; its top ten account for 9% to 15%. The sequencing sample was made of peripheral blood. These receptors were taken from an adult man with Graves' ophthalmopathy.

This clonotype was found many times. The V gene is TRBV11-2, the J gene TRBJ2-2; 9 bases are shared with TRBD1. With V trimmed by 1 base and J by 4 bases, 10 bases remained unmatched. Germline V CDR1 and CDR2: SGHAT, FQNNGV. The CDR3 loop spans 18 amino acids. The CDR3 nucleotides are TGTGCCAGCAGCTTAGTCCCTCCGGGACAGGGATCCACCGGGGAGCTGTTTTTT. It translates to CASSLVPPGQGSTGELFF.

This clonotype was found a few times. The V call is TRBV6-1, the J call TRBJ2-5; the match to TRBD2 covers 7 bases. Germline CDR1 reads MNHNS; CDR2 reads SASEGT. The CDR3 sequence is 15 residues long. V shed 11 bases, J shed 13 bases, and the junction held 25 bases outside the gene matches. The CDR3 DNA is TGTGCCTCCCAACGGGGGGTTGTGGAGTCAGAGACCTTGTACTTC. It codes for CASQRGVVESETLYF.

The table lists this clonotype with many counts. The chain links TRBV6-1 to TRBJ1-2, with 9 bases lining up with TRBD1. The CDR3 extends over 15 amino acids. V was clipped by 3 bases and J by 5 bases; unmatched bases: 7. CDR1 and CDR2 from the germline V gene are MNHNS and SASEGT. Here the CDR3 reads CASSDRAGTGYGYTF. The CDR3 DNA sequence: TGTGCCAGCAGTGATAGGGCCGGGACAGGGTATGGCTACACCTTC.

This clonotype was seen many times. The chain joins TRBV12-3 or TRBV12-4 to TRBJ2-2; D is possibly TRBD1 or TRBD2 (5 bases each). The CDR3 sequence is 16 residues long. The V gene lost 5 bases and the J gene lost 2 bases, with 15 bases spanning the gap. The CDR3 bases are TGTGCCAGCAGTCGCCGGGACGGTAAAAACACCGGGGAGCTGTTTTTT. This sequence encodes CASSRRDGKNTGELFF.

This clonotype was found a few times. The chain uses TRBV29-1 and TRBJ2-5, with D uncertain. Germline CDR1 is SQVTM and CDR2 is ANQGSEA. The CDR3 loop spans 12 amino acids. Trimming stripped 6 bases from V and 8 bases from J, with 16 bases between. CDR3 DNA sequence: TGCAGCGTGAACTGGAACTCCGCAACCCAGTACTTC. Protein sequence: CSVNWNSATQYF.

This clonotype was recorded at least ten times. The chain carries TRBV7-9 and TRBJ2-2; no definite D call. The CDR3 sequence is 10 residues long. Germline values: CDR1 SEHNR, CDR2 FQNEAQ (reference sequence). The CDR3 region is CAASPGELFF. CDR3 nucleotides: TGTGCGGCGAGCCCCGGGGAGCTGTTTTTT.